This T cell receptor (beta chain) is drawn from a study of shared clonotypes between healthy human individuals. Sorted-subset replicate PCR reactions were performed with approximately 190 ng DNA, corresponding to 25,000 to 35,000 T cell genomes. Generated by immunoSEQ multiplex PCR, the TCRdb table keeps only in-frame clones and is missing some. Among around 2.5 million clones listed, 93% were seen once. Notes on this clone: The antigen is undetermined.

Overall study findings and caveats: Generally, estimated richness proved larger in naive subsets than it did in memory subsets. Clonotype sharing among the donors was expected to vary with sequencing depth.

The CDR3 sequence is 15 residues long. Trimming shortened V by 3 bases and J by 4 bases, and 15 bases separated the two germline ends. Germline CDR1 is SGHTA and CDR2 is FQGNSA. This TCR derives from a man between 18 and 35 years old in good health. Some clones in this sample may be carry-over from other donors' samples. The sequenced sample consisted of naive CD4+ T cells from PBMCs. Subset: CD45RA+ positively selected. The genes are TRBV7-2 and TRBJ1-1, with D unresolved. CDR3 residues: CASSFPRAGSTEAFF. In nucleotides, the CDR3 is TGTGCCAGCAGCTTCCCCCGGGCAGGCTCCACTGAAGCTTTCTTT. Full variable domain (remainder filled in from reference TRBV7-2 and TRBJ1-1): GAGVSQSPSNKVTEKGKDVELRCDPISGHTALYWYRQSLGQGLEFLIYFQGNSAPDKSGLPSDRFSAERTGGSVSTLTIQRTQQEDSAVYLCASSFPRAGSTEAFFGQGTRLTVV.